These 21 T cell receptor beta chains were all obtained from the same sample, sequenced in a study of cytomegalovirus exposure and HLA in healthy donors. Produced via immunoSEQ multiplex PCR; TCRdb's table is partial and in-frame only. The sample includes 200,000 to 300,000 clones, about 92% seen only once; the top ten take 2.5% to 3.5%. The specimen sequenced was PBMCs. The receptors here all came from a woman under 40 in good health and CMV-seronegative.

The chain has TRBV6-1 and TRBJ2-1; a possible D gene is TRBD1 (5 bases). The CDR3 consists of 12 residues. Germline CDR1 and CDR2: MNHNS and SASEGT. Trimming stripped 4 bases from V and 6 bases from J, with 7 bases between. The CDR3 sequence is CASSADSNEQFF. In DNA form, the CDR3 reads TGTGCCAGCAGTGCCGACAGCAATGAGCAGTTCTTC.

This chain's CDR3 is CASRGIVGGGEYNEQFF. The DNA for the CDR3 is TGTGCCAGCAGGGGGATAGTGGGGGGAGGCGAATACAATGAGCAGTTCTTC. The chain couples TRBV27 to TRBJ2-1; TRBD2 is a possible D gene (6 bases). V gave up 6 bases and J gave up 4 bases, with 22 bases separating them. CDR3 length equals 17 residues. Germline V gene sequence: CDR1 MNHEY, CDR2 SMNVEV (reference sequence).

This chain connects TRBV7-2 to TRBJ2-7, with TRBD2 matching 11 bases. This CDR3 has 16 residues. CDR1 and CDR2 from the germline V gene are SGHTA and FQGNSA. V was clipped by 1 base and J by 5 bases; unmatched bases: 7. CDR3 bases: TGTGCCAGCAGCTTAGAGATACTAGCGGGAGTTAACGAGCAGTACTTC. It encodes CASSLEILAGVNEQYF.

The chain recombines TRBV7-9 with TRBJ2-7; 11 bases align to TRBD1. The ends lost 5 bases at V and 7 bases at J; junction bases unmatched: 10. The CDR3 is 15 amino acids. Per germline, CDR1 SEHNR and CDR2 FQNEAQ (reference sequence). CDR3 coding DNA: TGTGCCAGCAGCAGGAGCCGGGACAGGGGGGAGGAGCAGTACTTC. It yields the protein CASSRSRDRGEEQYF. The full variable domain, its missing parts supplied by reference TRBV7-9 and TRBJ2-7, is DTGVSQNPRHKITKRGQNVTFRCDPISEHNRLYWYRQTLGQGPEFLTYFQNEAQLEKSRLLSDRFSAERPKGSFSTLEIQRTEQGDSAMYLCASSRSRDRGEEQYFGPGTRLTVT.

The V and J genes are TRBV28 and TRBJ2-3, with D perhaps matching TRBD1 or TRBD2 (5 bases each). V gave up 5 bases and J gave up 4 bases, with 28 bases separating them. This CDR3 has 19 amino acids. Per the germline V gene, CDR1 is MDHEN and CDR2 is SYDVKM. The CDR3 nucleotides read TGTGCCAGCAGTGGAAGAAATGGGGACGGTTGGATGGGCCCAGATACGCAGTATTTT. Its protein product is CASSGRNGDGWMGPDTQYF.

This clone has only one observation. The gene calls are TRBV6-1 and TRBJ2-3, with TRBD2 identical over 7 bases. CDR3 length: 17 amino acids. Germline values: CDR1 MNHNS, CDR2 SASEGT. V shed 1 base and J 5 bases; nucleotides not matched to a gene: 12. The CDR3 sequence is CASSEGWGGNLGDTQYF. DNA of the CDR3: TGTGCCAGCAGTGAAGGTTGGGGAGGGAATTTGGGAGATACGCAGTATTTT.

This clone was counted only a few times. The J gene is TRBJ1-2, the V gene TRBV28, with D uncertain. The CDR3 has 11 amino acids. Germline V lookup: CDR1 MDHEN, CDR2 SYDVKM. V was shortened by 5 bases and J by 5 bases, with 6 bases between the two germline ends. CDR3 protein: CASSGSYGYTF. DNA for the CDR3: TGTGCCAGCAGTGGATCGTATGGCTACACCTTC.

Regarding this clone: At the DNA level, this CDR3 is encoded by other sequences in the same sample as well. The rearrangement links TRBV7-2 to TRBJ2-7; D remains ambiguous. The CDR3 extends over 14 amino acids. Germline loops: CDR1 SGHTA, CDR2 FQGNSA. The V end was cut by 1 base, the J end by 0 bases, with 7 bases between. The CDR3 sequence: CASSLVDSSYEQYF. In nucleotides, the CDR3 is TGTGCCAGCAGCTTAGTGGATTCCTCCTACGAGCAGTACTTC.

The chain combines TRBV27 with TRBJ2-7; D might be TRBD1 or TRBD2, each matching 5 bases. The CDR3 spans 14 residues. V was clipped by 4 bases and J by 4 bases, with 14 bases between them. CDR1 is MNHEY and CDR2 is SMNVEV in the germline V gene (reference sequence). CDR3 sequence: CASSSGTGKYEQYF. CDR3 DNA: TGTGCCAGCAGTTCGGGGACGGGGAAGTACGAGCAGTACTTC.

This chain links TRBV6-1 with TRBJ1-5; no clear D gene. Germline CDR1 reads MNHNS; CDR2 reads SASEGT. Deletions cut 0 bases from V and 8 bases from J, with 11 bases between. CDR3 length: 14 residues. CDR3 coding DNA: TGTGCCAGCAGTGAAGCTCCACATCAAAAGCCCCAGCATTTT. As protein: CASSEAPHQKPQHF.

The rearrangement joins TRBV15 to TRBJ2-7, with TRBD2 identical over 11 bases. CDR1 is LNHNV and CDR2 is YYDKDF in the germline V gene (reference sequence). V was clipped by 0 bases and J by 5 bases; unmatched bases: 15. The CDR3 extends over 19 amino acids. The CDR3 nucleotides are TGTGCCACCAGCAGAGATGGTAGACTAGCGGGACGCCGGAGCGACGAGCAGTACTTC. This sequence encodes CATSRDGRLAGRRSDEQYF. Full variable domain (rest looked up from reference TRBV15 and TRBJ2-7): DAMVIQNPRYQVTQFGKPVTLSCSQTLNHNVMYWYQQKSSQAPKLLFHYYDKDFNNEADTPDNFQSRRPNTSFCFLDIRSPGLGDTAMYLCATSRDGRLAGRRSDEQYFGPGTRLTVT.

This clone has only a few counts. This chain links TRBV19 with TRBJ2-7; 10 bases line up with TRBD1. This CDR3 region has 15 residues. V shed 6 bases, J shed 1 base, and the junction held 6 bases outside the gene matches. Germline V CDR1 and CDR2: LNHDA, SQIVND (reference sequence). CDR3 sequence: CASSGGTGASYEQYF. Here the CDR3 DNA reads TGTGCCAGTAGCGGGGGGACAGGGGCTTCCTACGAGCAGTACTTC.

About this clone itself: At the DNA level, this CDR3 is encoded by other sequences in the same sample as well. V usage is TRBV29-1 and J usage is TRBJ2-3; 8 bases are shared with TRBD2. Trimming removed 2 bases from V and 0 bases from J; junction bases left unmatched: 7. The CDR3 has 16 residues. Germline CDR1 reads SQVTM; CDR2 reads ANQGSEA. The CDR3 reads CSVESLRLASTDTQYF. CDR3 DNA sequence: TGCAGCGTTGAAAGCCTTCGACTAGCGAGCACAGATACGCAGTATTTT.

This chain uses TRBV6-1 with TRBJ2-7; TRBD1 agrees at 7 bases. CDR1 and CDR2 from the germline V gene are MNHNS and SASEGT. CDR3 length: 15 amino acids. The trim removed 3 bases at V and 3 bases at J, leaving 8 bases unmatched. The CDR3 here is CASSDAGQVDYEQYF. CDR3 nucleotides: TGTGCCAGCAGTGACGCAGGACAGGTCGACTACGAGCAGTACTTC.

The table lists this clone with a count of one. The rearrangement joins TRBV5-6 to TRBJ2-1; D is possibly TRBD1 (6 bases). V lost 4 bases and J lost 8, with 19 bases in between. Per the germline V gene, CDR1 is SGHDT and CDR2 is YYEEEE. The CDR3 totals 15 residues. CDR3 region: CASSKSRGAYYEQFF. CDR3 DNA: TGTGCCAGCAGCAAAAGCAGGGGCGCGTATTATGAGCAGTTCTTC.

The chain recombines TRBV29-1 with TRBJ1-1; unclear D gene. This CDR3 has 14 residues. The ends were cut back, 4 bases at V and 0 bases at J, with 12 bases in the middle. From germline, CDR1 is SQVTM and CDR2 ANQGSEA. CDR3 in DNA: TGCAGCGTTGGAGGCGGGATCATGAACACTGAAGCTTTCTTT. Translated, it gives CSVGGGIMNTEAFF.

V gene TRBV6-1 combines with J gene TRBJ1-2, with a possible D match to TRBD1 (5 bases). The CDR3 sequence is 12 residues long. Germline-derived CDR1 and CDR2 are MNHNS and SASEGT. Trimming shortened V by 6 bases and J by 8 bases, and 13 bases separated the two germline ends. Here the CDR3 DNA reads TGTGCCAGCAGCCGACGACAGAGCGGCTACACCTTC. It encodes CASSRRQSGYTF.

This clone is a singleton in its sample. CDR3 coding DNA: TGTGCCAGCAGCTTAACGGGGGGACTAGCTCACTCTGGGGCCAACGTCCTGACTTTC. Protein sequence: CASSLTGGLAHSGANVLTF. The chain uses TRBV7-3 and TRBJ2-6, with 9 bases that match TRBD2. This CDR3 has 19 residues. Germline V gene data show CDR1 as SGHTA and CDR2 as FQGTGA. Trimming took 0 bases from V and 0 from J; bases not matched to a gene: 6.

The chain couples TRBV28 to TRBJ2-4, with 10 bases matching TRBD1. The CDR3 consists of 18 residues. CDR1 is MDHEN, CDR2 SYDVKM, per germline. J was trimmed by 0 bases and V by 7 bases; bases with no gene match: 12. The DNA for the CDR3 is TGTGCCAGCACGCGGGACAGGGGCCTAGCGGGAGCCAAAAACATTCAGTACTTC. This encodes CASTRDRGLAGAKNIQYF.

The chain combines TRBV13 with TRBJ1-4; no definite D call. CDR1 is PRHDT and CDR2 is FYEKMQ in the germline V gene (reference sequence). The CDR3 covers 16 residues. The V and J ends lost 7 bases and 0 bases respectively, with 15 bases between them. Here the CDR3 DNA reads TGTGCCAGCATGCCCCGGGGTGGTTCAACTAATGAAAAACTGTTTTTT. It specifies CASMPRGGSTNEKLFF.

In DNA form, the CDR3 reads TGTGCCAGCAGCTCCCAGAGACTAGCGGGAGGGTACGAGCAGTACTTC. This sequence encodes CASSSQRLAGGYEQYF. This chain connects TRBV7-8 to TRBJ2-7, with 14 bases that match TRBD2. CDR1 is SGHVS and CDR2 is FQNEAQ in the germline V gene. The CDR3 loop spans 16 amino acids. J lost 4 bases, V lost 4 bases, and 6 bases had no gene match.